Listed here are 15 T cell receptor beta chains from one sample, sequenced in a study of cytomegalovirus exposure and HLA in healthy donors. PCR used 60 Vbeta primers and 13 Jbeta primers. Data came from immunoSEQ multiplex PCR; TCRdb stores just in-frame clones and leaves some out. Here the sample spans 120,000 or so clones, 65% to 85% being singletons. Input material: PBMCs. These receptors came from a man in his forties or fifties in good health and CMV-seronegative.

This chain uses TRBV9 with TRBJ1-2; weak D call: TRBD1 (6 bases). Germline CDR1 is SGDLS and CDR2 is YYNGEE. There are 13 residues in the CDR3. Trimming shortened V by 2 bases and J by 6 bases, and 11 bases separated the two germline ends. The CDR3 DNA reads TGTGCCAGCAGCGTCGGGGGGCGGAATGGCTACACCTTC. Translating it yields CASSVGGRNGYTF.

The CDR3 region is CASSSRGGAGETQYF. The CDR3 DNA is TGTGCCAGCAGCTCACGCGGGGGGGCCGGGGAGACCCAGTACTTC. J is TRBJ2-5 and V is TRBV5-8; 9 bases match TRBD2. Germline V gene lookup returns CDR1 SGHTS and CDR2 YDEGEE. Unmatched junction bases numbered 8, after V lost 3 bases and J lost 5 bases. The CDR3 loop spans 15 amino acids.

CDR3 DNA: TGTGCCTGGACTAGCGGAAGCACAGATACGCAGTATTTT. Amino acid sequence: CAWTSGSTDTQYF. The J gene is TRBJ2-3, the V gene TRBV30, with 7 bases identical to TRBD2. The junction had 1 base not matched to a gene; V was cut back by 4 bases and J by 0 bases. CDR3 size: 13 residues. Looked up from germline, CDR1 is GTSNPN and CDR2 is SVGIG (reference sequence). Looking up the rest from reference TRBV30 and TRBJ2-3 gives the full variable domain: SQTIHQWPATLVQPVGSPLSLECTVEGTSNPNLYWYRQAAGRGLQLLFYSVGIGQISSEVPQNLSASRPQDRQFILSSKKLLLSDSGFYLCAWTSGSTDTQYFGPGTRLTVL.

The table lists this clone with a few counts. The rearrangement links TRBV27 to TRBJ2-1; D might be TRBD2 (5 bases). The CDR3 sequence is 15 residues long. Germline loops: CDR1 MNHEY, CDR2 SMNVEV (reference sequence). V lost 5 bases and J 6 bases, leaving 17 bases between the germline ends. The CDR3 DNA reads as TGTGCCAGCAGTCAGGTCCGGGATTTCGGCAATGAGCAGTTCTTC. This gives the protein CASSQVRDFGNEQFF.

V gene TRBV28 combines with J gene TRBJ1-4, with D possibly being TRBD1 (5 bases). Germline CDR1 and CDR2: MDHEN and SYDVKM. V was trimmed by 7 bases and J by 3 bases, leaving 15 bases between them. CDR3 length: 15 residues. CDR3 DNA: TGTGCCAGCACCAAAGGGGCAGAGTCTAATGAAAAACTGTTTTTT. Amino acid sequence: CASTKGAESNEKLFF.

The genes are TRBV19 and TRBJ2-7; D not certain. V was clipped by 2 bases and J by 1 base, with 9 bases between them. The V gene's germline CDR1 is LNHDA and CDR2 SQIVND (reference sequence). The CDR3 totals 14 residues. The DNA for the CDR3 is TGTGCCAGTAGTATATTCGTCAGTTCCTACGAGCAGTACTTC. Translation: CASSIFVSSYEQYF.

The chain carries TRBV25-1 and TRBJ1-4; D might be TRBD1 (5 bases). The V gene lost 11 bases and the J gene lost 4 bases, with 14 bases spanning the gap. The CDR3 extends over 13 amino acids. The V gene's germline CDR1 is MGHDK and CDR2 SYGVNS. CDR3: CACRGGVNEKLFF. Here the CDR3 DNA reads TGTGCCTGCCGGGGGGGGGTTAATGAAAAACTGTTTTTT.

This rearrangement joins TRBV7-2 to TRBJ1-3; 9 positions match TRBD1. This CDR3 has 14 residues. Per the germline V gene, CDR1 is SGHTA and CDR2 is FQGNSA. The junction had 3 bases not matched to a gene; V was cut back by 5 bases and J by 4 bases. The CDR3 loop is CASSTQGAGNTIYF. The CDR3 DNA follows: TGTGCCAGCAGCACACAGGGGGCAGGAAACACCATATATTTT.

This clone has only one observation. The J gene is TRBJ1-5, the V gene TRBV21-1. TRBV21-1 is tagged as a pseudogene. CDR3 size: 16 residues. The CDR3 spells CASSKVGGHFNQPQHF. CDR3 nucleotides: TGTGCCAGCAGCAAAGTGGGAGGACACTTCAATCAGCCCCAGCATTTT.

This clone was picked up a small number of times. The V and J genes are TRBV19 and TRBJ2-7; 10 bases align to TRBD2. There are 14 residues in the CDR3. The germline V gene has CDR1 LNHDA and CDR2 SQIVND (reference sequence). Trimming took 7 bases from V and 7 from J; bases not matched to a gene: 10. The CDR3 DNA sequence: TGTGCCAGTACCCCAAGCGGGGGGGCCGGGGAGCAGTACTTC. The encoded protein is CASTPSGGAGEQYF. Using reference TRBV19 and TRBJ2-7 for the parts outside the CDR3, the full variable domain is DGGITQSPKYLFRKEGQNVTLSCEQNLNHDAMYWYRQDPGQGLRLIYYSQIVNDFQKGDIAEGYSVSREKKESFPLTVTSAQKNPTAFYLCASTPSGGAGEQYFGPGTRLTVT.

The V call is TRBV6-1, the J call TRBJ1-4; D is ambiguous. There are 12 residues in the CDR3. Germline lookup yields CDR1 MNHNS and CDR2 SASEGT. V was shortened by 11 bases and J by 8 bases, with 15 bases between the two germline ends. CDR3 in DNA: TGTGCCGCCGGGAAGGGTCGGGAAAAACTGTTTTTT. It translates to CAAGKGREKLFF.

The chain joins TRBV5-1 to TRBJ2-3, with TRBD2 matching 7 bases. V was clipped by 0 bases and J by 4 bases; unmatched bases: 8. The CDR3 contains 16 residues. CDR1 is SGHRS, CDR2 YFSETQ, per germline. The CDR3 DNA reads TGCGCCAGCAGCTTGGGGCAGCGGGGTTCGTCAGATACGCAGTATTTT. The encoded protein is CASSLGQRGSSDTQYF.

The rearrangement uses TRBV11-3 and TRBJ2-7; 8 bases agree with TRBD2. Germline CDR1 and CDR2: SGHNT and YENEEA. CDR3 length equals 14 residues. V dropped 5 bases and J dropped 4; count of bases not matched to a gene: 7. The chain's CDR3 is CASSSSGTVYEQYF. The CDR3 nucleotides read TGTGCCAGCAGCAGTAGCGGGACGGTTTACGAGCAGTACTTC.

Comments on this clone: One end of the junction varies from germline; a read error may be responsible. Within the sample, other DNA sequences also encode this same CDR3. The rearrangement uses TRBV27 and TRBJ1-1; D not certain. Per germline, CDR1 MNHEY and CDR2 SMNVEV (reference sequence). The CDR3 has 13 amino acids. The CDR3 region is CASLSVAHTEAFF. The CDR3 DNA sequence: TGTGCCAGCCTAAGCGTGGCGCACACTGAGGCTTTCTTT.

The CDR3 nucleotides read TGTGCCAGCAGTTTACTGGACAGGGGGCGAGGGACTAACTATGGCTACACCTTC. Translated: CASSLLDRGRGTNYGYTF. The gene calls are TRBV27 and TRBJ1-2, with 11 bases that match TRBD1. The V and J ends lost 2 bases and 0 bases, in that order; junction bases with no gene match: 8. This CDR3 region has 18 residues. In germline, CDR1 is MNHEY, CDR2 SMNVEV (reference sequence).